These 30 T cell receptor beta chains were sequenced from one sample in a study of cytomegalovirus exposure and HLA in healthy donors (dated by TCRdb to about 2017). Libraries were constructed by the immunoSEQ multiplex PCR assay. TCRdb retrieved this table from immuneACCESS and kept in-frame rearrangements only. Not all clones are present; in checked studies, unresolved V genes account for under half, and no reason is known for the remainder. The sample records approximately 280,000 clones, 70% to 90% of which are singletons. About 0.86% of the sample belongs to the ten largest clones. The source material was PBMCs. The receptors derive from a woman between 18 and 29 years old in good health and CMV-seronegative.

In DNA form, the CDR3 reads TGTGCCAGCAGCTTGTATGCGACAGGGAACTATGGCTACACCTTC. It translates to CASSLYATGNYGYTF. The V call is TRBV11-2, the J call TRBJ1-2; TRBD1 matches at 7 bases. The V gene end was trimmed by 3 bases and the J gene end by 2 bases; junction bases not matched to a gene: 6. This CDR3 is 15 amino acids long. Germline V gene sequence: CDR1 SGHAT, CDR2 FQNNGV.

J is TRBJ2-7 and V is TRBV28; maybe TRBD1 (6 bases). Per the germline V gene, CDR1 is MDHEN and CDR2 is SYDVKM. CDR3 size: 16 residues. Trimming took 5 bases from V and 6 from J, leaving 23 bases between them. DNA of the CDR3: TGTGCCAGCAGTCCCGGCACGATACAGGGTTCGGGCGAGCAGTACTTC. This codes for CASSPGTIQGSGEQYF.

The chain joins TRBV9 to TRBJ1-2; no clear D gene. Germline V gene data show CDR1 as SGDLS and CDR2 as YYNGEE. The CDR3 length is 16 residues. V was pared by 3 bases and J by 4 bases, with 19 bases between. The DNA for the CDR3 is TGTGCCAGCAGCGACGCCCGGCGCGGAGAGCTCTATGGCTACACCTTC. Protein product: CASSDARRGELYGYTF.

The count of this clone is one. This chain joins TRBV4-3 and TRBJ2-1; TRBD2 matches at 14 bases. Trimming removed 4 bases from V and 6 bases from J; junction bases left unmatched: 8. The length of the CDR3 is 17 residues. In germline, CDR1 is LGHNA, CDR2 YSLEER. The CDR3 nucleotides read TGCGCCAGCAGCCGAGGGGACGGACTAGCGGGAGGCAATGAGCAGTTCTTC. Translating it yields CASSRGDGLAGGNEQFF.

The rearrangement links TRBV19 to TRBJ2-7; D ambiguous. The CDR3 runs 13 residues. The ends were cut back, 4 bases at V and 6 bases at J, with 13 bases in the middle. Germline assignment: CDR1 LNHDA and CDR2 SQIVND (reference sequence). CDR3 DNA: TGTGCCAGTAGTACCCTCCCCTCCCCCGAGCAGTACTTC. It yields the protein CASSTLPSPEQYF.

CDR3 protein: CASGSREPPYEQYF. DNA of the CDR3: TGTGCCAGCGGCAGCCGGGAGCCCCCCTACGAGCAGTACTTC. The chain carries TRBV28 and TRBJ2-7; D may be TRBD2 (6 bases). V was clipped by 8 bases and J by 2 bases, with 16 bases between them. The CDR3 sequence is 14 residues long. Germline CDR1 is MDHEN and CDR2 is SYDVKM.

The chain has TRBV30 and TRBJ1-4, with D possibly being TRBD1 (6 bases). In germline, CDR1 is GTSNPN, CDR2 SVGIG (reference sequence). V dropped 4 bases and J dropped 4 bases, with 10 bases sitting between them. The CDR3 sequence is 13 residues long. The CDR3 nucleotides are TGTGCCTGGAAAGGGGGTGGTAATGAAAAACTGTTTTTT. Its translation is CAWKGGGNEKLFF.

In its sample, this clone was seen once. DNA of the CDR3: TGTGCCAGCATGGAGAGTAATAGCAATCAGCCCCAGCATTTT. Translated, it gives CASMESNSNQPQHF. The chain links TRBV28 to TRBJ1-5; D is undetermined. The CDR3 covers 14 residues. Germline V gene data show CDR1 as MDHEN and CDR2 as SYDVKM. V was cut by 7 bases and J by 0 bases, with 10 bases left in between.

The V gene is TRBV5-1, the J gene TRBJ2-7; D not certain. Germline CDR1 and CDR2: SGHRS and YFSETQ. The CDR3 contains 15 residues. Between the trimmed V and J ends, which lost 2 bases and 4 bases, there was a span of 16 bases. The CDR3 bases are TGCGCCAGCAGCTTTCGGCGTCAGGATTTATACGAGCAGTACTTC. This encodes CASSFRRQDLYEQYF.

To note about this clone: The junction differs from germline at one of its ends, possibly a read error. CDR3 protein: CASTLGVANEQFF. DNA of the CDR3: TGCGCCAGCACCTTGGGAGTTGCGAATGAGCAGTTCTTC. The chain joins TRBV5-1 to TRBJ2-1; D is perhaps TRBD2 (5 bases). The germline CDR1 and CDR2 sequences are SGHRS and YFSETQ. CDR3 length: 13 residues.

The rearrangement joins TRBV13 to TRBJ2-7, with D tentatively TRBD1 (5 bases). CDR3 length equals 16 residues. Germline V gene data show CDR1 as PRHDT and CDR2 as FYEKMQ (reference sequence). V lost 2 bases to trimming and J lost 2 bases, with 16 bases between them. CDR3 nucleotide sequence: TGTGCCAGCAGCTTAAGGGCCGAGACAGACCCCTACGAGCAGTACTTC. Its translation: CASSLRAETDPYEQYF.

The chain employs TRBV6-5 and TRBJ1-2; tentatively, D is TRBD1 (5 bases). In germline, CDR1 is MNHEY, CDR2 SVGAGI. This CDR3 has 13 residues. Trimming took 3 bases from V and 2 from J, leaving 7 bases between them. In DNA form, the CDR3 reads TGTGCCAGCAGTTATGCAGGGAACTATGGCTACACCTTC. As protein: CASSYAGNYGYTF.

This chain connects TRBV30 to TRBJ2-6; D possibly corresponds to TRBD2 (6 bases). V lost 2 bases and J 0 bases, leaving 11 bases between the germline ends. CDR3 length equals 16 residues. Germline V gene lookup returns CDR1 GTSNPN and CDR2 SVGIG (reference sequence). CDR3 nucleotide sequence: TGTGCCTGGAGTCGGACCGGGAGCTCTGGGGCCAACGTCCTGACTTTC. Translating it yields CAWSRTGSSGANVLTF.

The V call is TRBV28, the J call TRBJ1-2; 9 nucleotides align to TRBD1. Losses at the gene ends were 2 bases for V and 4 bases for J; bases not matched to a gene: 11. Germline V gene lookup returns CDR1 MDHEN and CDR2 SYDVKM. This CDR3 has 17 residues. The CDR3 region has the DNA TGTGCCAGCAGTTTACCCCCCGGGACAGGGAGTGGCTATGGCTACACCTTC. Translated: CASSLPPGTGSGYGYTF.

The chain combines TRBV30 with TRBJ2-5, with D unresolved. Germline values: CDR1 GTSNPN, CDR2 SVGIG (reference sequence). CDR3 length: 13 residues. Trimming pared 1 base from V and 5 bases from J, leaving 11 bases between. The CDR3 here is CAWSELIFETQYF. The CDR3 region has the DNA TGTGCCTGGAGTGAACTAATTTTTGAGACCCAGTACTTC. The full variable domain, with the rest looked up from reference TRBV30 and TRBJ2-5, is SQTIHQWPATLVQPVGSPLSLECTVEGTSNPNLYWYRQAAGRGLQLLFYSVGIGQISSEVPQNLSASRPQDRQFILSSKKLLLSDSGFYLCAWSELIFETQYFGPGTRLLVL.

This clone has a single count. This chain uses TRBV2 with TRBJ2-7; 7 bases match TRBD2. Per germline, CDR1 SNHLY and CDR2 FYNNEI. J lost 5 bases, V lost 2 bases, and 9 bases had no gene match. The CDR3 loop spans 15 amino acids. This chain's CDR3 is CASSERAGVVDEQYF. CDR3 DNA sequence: TGTGCCAGCAGTGAAAGGGCGGGAGTTGTGGACGAGCAGTACTTC.

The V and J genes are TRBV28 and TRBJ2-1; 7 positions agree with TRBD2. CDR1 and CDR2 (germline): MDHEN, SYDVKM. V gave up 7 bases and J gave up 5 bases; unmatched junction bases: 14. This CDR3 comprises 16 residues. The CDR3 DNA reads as TGTGCCAGCACTCAAAAGTGGCTAGCGGATAACAATGAGCAGTTCTTC. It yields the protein CASTQKWLADNNEQFF.

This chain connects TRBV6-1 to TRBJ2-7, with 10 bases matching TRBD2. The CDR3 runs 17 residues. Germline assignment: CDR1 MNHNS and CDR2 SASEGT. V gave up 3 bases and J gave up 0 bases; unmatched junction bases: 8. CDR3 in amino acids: CASSDPRTSGASYEQYF. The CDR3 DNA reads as TGTGCCAGCAGTGATCCTCGGACTAGCGGAGCCTCCTACGAGCAGTACTTC.

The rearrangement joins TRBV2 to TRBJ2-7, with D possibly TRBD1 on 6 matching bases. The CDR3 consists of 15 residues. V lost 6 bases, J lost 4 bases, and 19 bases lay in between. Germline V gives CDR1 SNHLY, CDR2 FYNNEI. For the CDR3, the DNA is TGTGCCAGCAGAACCTACAGAGGGACAAATTACGAGCAGTACTTC. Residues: CASRTYRGTNYEQYF. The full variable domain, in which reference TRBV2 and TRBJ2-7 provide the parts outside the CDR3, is EPEVTQTPSHQVTQMGQEVILRCVPISNHLYFYWYRQILGQKVEFLVSFYNNEISEKSEIFDDQFSVERPDGSNFTLKIRSTKLEDSAMYFCASRTYRGTNYEQYFGPGTRLTVT.

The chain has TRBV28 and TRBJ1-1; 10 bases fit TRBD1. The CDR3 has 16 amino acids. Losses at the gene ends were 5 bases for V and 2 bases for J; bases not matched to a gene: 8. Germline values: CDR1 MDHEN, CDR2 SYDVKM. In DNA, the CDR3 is TGTGCCAGCAGTCGGGGAGACAGGGGGCAAAACACTGAAGCTTTCTTT. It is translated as CASSRGDRGQNTEAFF.

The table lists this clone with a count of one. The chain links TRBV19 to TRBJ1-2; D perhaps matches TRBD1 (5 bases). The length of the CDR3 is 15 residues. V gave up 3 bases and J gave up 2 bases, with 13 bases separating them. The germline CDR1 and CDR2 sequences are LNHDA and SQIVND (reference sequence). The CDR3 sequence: CASSIVWGENYGYTF. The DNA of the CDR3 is TGTGCCAGTAGTATTGTCTGGGGGGAAAACTATGGCTACACCTTC.

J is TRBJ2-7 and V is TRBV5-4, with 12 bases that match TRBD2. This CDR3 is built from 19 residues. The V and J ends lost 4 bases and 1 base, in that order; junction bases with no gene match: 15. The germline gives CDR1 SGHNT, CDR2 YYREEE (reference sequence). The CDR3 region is CASSDGMGLAGGGSYEQYF. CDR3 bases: TGTGCCAGCAGCGATGGTATGGGGCTAGCGGGAGGGGGGTCCTACGAGCAGTACTTC.

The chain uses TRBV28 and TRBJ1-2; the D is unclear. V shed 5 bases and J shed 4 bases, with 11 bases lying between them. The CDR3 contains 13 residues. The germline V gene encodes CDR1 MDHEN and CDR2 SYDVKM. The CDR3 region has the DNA TGTGCCAGCAGTATAACCCGCGGCTATGGCTACACCTTC. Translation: CASSITRGYGYTF.

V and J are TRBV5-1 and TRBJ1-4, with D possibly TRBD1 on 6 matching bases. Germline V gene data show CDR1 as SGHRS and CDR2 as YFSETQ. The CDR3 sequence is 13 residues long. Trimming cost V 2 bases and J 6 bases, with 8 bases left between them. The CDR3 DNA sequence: TGCGCCAGCAGCTTATCAGGGGATGAAAAACTGTTTTTT. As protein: CASSLSGDEKLFF.

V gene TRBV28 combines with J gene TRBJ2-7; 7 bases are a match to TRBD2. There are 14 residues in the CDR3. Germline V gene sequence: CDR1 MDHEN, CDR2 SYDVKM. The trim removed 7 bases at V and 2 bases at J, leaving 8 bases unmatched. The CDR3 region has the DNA TGTGCCAGCAAACTTGGCGGGAGAACCTACGAGCAGTACTTC. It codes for CASKLGGRTYEQYF.

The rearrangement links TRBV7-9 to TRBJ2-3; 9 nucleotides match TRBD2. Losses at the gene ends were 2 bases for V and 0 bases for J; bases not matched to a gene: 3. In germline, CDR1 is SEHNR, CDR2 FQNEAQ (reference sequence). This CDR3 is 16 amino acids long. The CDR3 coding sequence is TGTGCCAGCAGCTTATCGACTAGCGGCAGCACAGATACGCAGTATTTT. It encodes CASSLSTSGSTDTQYF.

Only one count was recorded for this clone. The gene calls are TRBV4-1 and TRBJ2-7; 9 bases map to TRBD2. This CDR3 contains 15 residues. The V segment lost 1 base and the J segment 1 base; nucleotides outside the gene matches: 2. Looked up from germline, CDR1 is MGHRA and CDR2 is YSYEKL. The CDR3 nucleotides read TGCGCCAGCAGCCAAGGTCTAGCGGGGTCCTACGAGCAGTACTTC. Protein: CASSQGLAGSYEQYF.

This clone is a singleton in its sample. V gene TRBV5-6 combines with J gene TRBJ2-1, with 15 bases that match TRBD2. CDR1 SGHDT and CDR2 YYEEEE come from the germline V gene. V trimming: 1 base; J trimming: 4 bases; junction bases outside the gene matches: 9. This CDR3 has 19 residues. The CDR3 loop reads CASSLYRGLAGGWYNEQFF. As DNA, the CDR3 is TGTGCCAGCAGCTTGTATAGGGGACTAGCGGGAGGTTGGTACAATGAGCAGTTCTTC.

The CDR3 loop reads CASSRKDRLNQPQHF. The CDR3 DNA follows: TGTGCCAGCTCGCGGAAGGACAGACTCAATCAGCCCCAGCATTTT. The V call is TRBV2, the J call TRBJ1-5; D is perhaps TRBD1 (6 bases). CDR3 length: 15 residues. Germline V lookup: CDR1 SNHLY, CDR2 FYNNEI. V was shortened by 8 bases and J by 3 bases, with 17 bases between the two germline ends. Full variable domain (missing parts from reference TRBV2 and TRBJ1-5): EPEVTQTPSHQVTQMGQEVILRCVPISNHLYFYWYRQILGQKVEFLVSFYNNEISEKSEIFDDQFSVERPDGSNFTLKIRSTKLEDSAMYFCASSRKDRLNQPQHFGDGTRLSIL.

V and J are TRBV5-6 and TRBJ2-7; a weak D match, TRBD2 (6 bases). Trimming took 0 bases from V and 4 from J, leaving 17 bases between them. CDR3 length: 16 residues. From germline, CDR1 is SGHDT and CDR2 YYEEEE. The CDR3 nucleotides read TGTGCCAGCAGCTTGGGTGCGTCGGGGGTTCGGTACGAGCAGTACTTC. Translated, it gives CASSLGASGVRYEQYF.